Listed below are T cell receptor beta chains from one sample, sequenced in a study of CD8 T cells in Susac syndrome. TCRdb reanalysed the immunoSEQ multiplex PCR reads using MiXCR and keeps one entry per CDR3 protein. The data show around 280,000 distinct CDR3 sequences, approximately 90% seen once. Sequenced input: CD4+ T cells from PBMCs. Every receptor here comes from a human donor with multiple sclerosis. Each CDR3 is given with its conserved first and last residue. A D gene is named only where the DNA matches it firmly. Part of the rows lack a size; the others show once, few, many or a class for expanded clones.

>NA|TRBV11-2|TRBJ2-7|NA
TGTGCCAGCAGCGAGGGGGGAAGGACAGTTCCGTACTTC
CASSEGGRTVPYF
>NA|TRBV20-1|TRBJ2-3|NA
TGCAGTGCTCCTTTCCCCGGTGGAGATACGCAGTATTTT
CSAPFPGGDTQYF
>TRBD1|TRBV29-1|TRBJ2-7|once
TGCAGCGTCTCCAGGACAGGAGGCTACGAGCAGTACTTC
CSVSRTGGYEQYF
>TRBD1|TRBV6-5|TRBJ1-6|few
TGTGCCAGCAGTCTACAGGGGGATATGTTGAATTCACCCCTCCACTTT
CASSLQGDMLNSPLHF
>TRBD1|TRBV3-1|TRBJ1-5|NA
TGTGCCAGCAGCCGAAAATTCGGACAGGGGACACAGCCCCAGCATTTT
CASSRKFGQGTQPQHF
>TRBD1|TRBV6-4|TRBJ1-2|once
TGTGCCAGTCGAAATTTCCGGGACAGTAACTATGGCTACACCTTC
CASRNFRDSNYGYTF
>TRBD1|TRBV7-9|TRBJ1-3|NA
TGTGCCAGCAGCTTAGGAGGTTGGGGCGGGACAGCTACTGGAAACACCATATATTTT
CASSLGGWGGTATGNTIYF
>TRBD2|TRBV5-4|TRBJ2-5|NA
TGTGCCAGCAGCGAGAAGCGGGGGGCAGGGGAGACCCAGTACTTC
CASSEKRGAGETQYF
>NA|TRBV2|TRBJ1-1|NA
TGTGCCAGCAGTGTGGGTTTCGCTGAAGCTTTCTTT
CASSVGFAEAFF
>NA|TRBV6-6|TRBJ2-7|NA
TGTGCCAGCACCGACAGCTACGAGCAGTACTTC
CASTDSYEQYF
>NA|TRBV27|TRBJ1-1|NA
TGTGCCAGCAGTTTTAATGGGGGTCCTGAAGCTTTCTTT
CASSFNGGPEAFF
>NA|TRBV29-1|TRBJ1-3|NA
TGCAGCGTTGAAGATACAGGCTTTGGCACCATATATTTT
CSVEDTGFGTIYF
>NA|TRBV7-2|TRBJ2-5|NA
TGTGCCAGCAGCGCCCAACGGACCATCCAAGAGACCCAGTACTTC
CASSAQRTIQETQYF
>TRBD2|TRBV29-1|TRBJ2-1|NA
TGCAGCGTTGAACCCTGGACTAGCGGGAGGTCCTACAATGAGCAGTTCTTC
CSVEPWTSGRSYNEQFF
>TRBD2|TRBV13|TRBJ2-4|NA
TGTGCCAGCAGCCGACTAGCGGGGGGAGCCAAAAACATTCAGTACTTC
CASSRLAGGAKNIQYF
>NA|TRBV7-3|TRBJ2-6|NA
TGTGCCAGCGCCCTAACTAGCCCCTCAGGGGCCAACGTCCTGACTTTC
CASALTSPSGANVLTF
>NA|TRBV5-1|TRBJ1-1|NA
TGCGCCAGCAAGCAGGCGGGAGGTGAAGCTTTCTTT
CASKQAGGEAFF
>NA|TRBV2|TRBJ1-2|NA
TGTGCCAGCAGTGAGAGGGGGAGAACAGTTGGTGGCTACACCTTC
CASSERGRTVGGYTF
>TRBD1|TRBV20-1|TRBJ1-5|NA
TGCAGTGCTAGAGATCAGGGGGCGGGGTATAGCAATCAGCCCCAGCATTTT
CSARDQGAGYSNQPQHF
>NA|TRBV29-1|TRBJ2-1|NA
TGCAGCGTTGGGCGGAGCTCCTACAATGAGCAGTTCTTC
CSVGRSSYNEQFF
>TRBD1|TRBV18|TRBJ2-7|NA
TGTGCCAGCTCACCGGACCGGACAGGGTCCCACGAGCAGTACTTC
CASSPDRTGSHEQYF
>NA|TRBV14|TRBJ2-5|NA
TGTGCCAGCAGCCCCGAGTTAAACCAAGAGACCCAGTACTTC
CASSPELNQETQYF
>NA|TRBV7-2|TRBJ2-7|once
TGTGCCAGCAAGGGTGGGCTAGCCCCCTCCTACGAGCAGTACTTC
CASKGGLAPSYEQYF
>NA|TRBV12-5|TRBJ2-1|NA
TGTGCTAGTGGTTTGGTAGGGGAGCGGAGCTCCTACAATGAGCAGTTCTTC
CASGLVGERSSYNEQFF
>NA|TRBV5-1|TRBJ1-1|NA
TGCGCCAGCAGCCCCGAGGGTTACACTGAAGCTTTCTTT
CASSPEGYTEAFF
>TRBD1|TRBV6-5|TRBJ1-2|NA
TGTGCCAGCAGGGCTCAGGGGGTACGGTATGGCTACACCTTC
CASRAQGVRYGYTF
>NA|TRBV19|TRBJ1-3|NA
TGTGCCAGTAGTATCGGGCGAACCTCTGAAAACACCATATATTTT
CASSIGRTSENTIYF
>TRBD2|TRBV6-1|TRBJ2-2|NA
TGTGCCAGCCGACCTAGCGGACACGATGTGGCCGGGGAGCTGTTTTTT
CASRPSGHDVAGELFF
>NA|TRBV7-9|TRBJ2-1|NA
TGTGCCAGCAGCTTTCCGGGCAGGGGGGGAAATGAGCAGTTCTTC
CASSFPGRGGNEQFF
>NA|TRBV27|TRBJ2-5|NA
TGTGCCAGCAGTTTTCGTCCCAAGAGGGCCCAGTACTTC
CASSFRPKRAQYF
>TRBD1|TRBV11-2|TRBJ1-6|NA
TGTGCCAGCAGCTGGGGACAGGGGAATTCACCCCTCCACTTT
CASSWGQGNSPLHF
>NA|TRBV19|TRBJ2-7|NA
TGTGCCAGTAGTGCCTTAAGTAGTGGCGAGCAGTACTTC
CASSALSSGEQYF
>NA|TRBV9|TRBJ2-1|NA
TGTGCCAGCAGCGTAGCGGCCCCCCGGGCCGAGCAGTTCTTC
CASSVAAPRAEQFF
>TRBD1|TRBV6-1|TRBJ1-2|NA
TGTGCCAGCAGTGAAGTCACAGGGGGGAACTATGGCTACACCTTC
CASSEVTGGNYGYTF
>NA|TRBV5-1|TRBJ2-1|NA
TGCGCCAGCAGCCCCCTGACGTCCCCGGATGAGCAGTTCTTC
CASSPLTSPDEQFF